The T cell receptor (beta chain) described here comes from a study of blood T cell repertoires in COVID-19. About the research overall: Recovered status applied to Cohort 3 donors who had two consecutive negative PCRs. It also applied to those with clearance or with symptom resolution.

Libraries were prepared by immunoSEQ multiplex PCR; TCRdb keeps only in-frame clonotypes and omits some of them. The data show a few hundred thousand clones, 70% to 90% seen once. Trimming took 5 bases from V and 5 from J, leaving 19 bases between them. CDR1 SGHAT and CDR2 FQNNGV come from the germline V gene. This CDR3 has 15 amino acids. The receptor comes from a woman aged 55-75 years in a cohort exposed to, infected with or recovered from COVID-19 (not recorded which). The chain has TRBV11-2 and TRBJ2-7, with a tentative D call TRBD1 (6 bases). Sequences were obtained from PBMCs or T cells enriched from blood (not recorded which). CDR3 amino acids: CASSAPRQVSHEQYF. CDR3 bases: TGTGCCAGCAGCGCCCCAAGACAGGTATCCCACGAGCAGTACTTC.